A selection of T cell receptor beta chains follows, all from one sample in a study of T cells in localized non-small cell lung cancer. Generated by immunoSEQ multiplex PCR, the TCRdb table keeps only in-frame clones and is missing some. Among a few thousand clones, approximately 21% were seen once, and the ten largest hold approximately 25%. The sequencing used lung tumor tissue, collected before any cancer treatment. The origin of the receptors is a male donor aged 60 or over with stage II squamous cell lung carcinoma. CDR3s include the opening cysteine and the closing phenylalanine or tryptophan. D genes are given only for firm matches. Expanded clones are given a class, and other clones once, few, many or no size at all.

d_call j_call clone_size v_call cdr3_nt cdr3_aa
TRBD2 TRBJ2-7 many TRBV11-3 TGTGCCAGCAGCTGGGGAGGAAGCGGGAGTAGGTACGAGCAGTACTTC CASSWGGSGSRYEQYF
. TRBJ2-7 . TRBV11-3 TGTGCCAGCAGCTTCCGGGACATTCCCTACGAGCAGTACTTC CASSFRDIPYEQYF
. TRBJ2-7 . TRBV19 TGTGCCAGTAGGATACTCCTTTTTGGGCTAGCGCCCTACGAGCAGTACTTC CASRILLFGLAPYEQYF
. TRBJ2-2 . TRBV6-8 TGTGCCATCGCTGGACTCGGCACCGGGGAGCTGTTTTTT CAIAGLGTGELFF
. TRBJ1-5 medium-sized TRBV28 TGTGCCAGCAGTTCTCCTGGACAGTCAATGAGACAGCCCCAGCATTTT CASSSPGQSMRQPQHF
. TRBJ1-3 . TRBV28 TGTGCCAGCAGAGCCCAACCCTCTGGAAACACCATATATTTT CASRAQPSGNTIYF
. TRBJ1-2 . TRBV28 TGTGCCAGCAGTTTCGGAGGAGGAGGCTACACCTTC CASSFGGGGYTF
. TRBJ1-6 . TRBV12-5 TGTGCTAGTGGTTTTGAGGAGAACTCACCCCTCCACTTT CASGFEENSPLHF
TRBD1 TRBJ1-2 once TRBV5-1 TGCGCCAGCAGCTTAAGACAGGGTGCTAACTATGGCTACACCTTC CASSLRQGANYGYTF
. TRBJ1-1 many TRBV11-3 TGTGCCAGCAGCCCCCGCGGGCAGATTGCTGAAGCTTTCTTT CASSPRGQIAEAFF
TRBD2 TRBJ2-1 once TRBV14 TGTGCCAGCAGCCAAGGTGGGGCGGGAGGACGCAATGAGCAGTTCTTC CASSQGGAGGRNEQFF
TRBD2 TRBJ2-7 . TRBV11-3 TGTGCCAGCAGCTTAAGTAGCGGGCGATCCTACGAGCAGTACTTC CASSLSSGRSYEQYF
. TRBJ2-2 medium-sized TRBV6-8 TGTGCCATCGGAGGGGGAACCGGGGAGCTGTTTTTT CAIGGGTGELFF
. TRBJ2-7 medium-sized TRBV6-8 TGTGCCAGCAGCCTACTCGGCGGCGGTGAGCAGTACTTC CASSLLGGGEQYF
. TRBJ2-7 . TRBV6-7 TGTGCCAGCAGTCGACACGATGAGCAGTACTTC CASSRHDEQYF
. TRBJ2-2 . TRBV12-5 TGTGCTAGTGGTTTATTTGCCAGCGGGGAGCTGTTTTTT CASGLFASGELFF
TRBD1 TRBJ2-5 . TRBV6-8 TGTGCCATCAAACCCGGGACAGACATGTACCAAGAGACCCAGTACTTC CAIKPGTDMYQETQYF
. TRBJ1-6 . TRBV6-8 TGTGCCAGCAGTTTACTCCTGGGTATTCAAGATTCACCCCTCCACTTT CASSLLLGIQDSPLHF
. TRBJ1-6 large TRBV11-3 TGTGCCAGCAGCTTGGATGGAGGAGCAGGCGATTCACCCCTCCACTTT CASSLDGGAGDSPLHF
TRBD2 TRBJ2-7 . TRBV9 TGTGCCAGCAGCGTAGGGCCTCTAGCGGGAGACAACGAGCAGTACTTC CASSVGPLAGDNEQYF
. TRBJ1-1 . TRBV5-1 TGCGCCAGCAGCTCCGGACAACCGAACACTGAAGCTTTCTTT CASSSGQPNTEAFF
. TRBJ2-3 . TRBV5-1 TGCGCCAGCAGCCAGACTAAGCTCGAAGATACGCAGTATTTT CASSQTKLEDTQYF
. TRBJ1-1 . TRBV21-1 TGTGCCAGCAGTTTAAGTAGGGGTAACACTGAAGCTTTCTTT CASSLSRGNTEAFF
. TRBJ2-1 few TRBV6-8 TGTGCCAGCAGCCCCGGGTCCCCTTCCTACAATGAGCAGTTCTTC CASSPGSPSYNEQFF
TRBD2 TRBJ2-3 . TRBV29-1 TGCAGCGTCGCGGGACTAGCGGGTAGCACAGATACGCAGTATTTT CSVAGLAGSTDTQYF
. TRBJ1-2 few TRBV11-3 TGTGCCAGCAGCGTCGGGCAGGGAGCAGACGGCTACACCTTC CASSVGQGADGYTF
. TRBJ2-2 . TRBV11-3 TGTGCCAGCAGCCCTGTGGTAGGCGGTGGCACCGGGGAGCTGTTTTTT CASSPVVGGGTGELFF
. TRBJ1-5 large TRBV29-1 TGCAGCGTAGTTGACAGCGATCAGCCCCAGCATTTT CSVVDSDQPQHF
. TRBJ2-3 few TRBV11-3 TGTGCCAGCAGCTTAGAAGGGTCCCGCACAGATACGCAGTATTTT CASSLEGSRTDTQYF
. TRBJ2-3 . TRBV29-1 TGCAGCGTTGAACGCAGGGGAGCGGATACGCAGTATTTT CSVERRGADTQYF
. TRBJ1-1 medium-sized TRBV9 TGTGCCAGCAGTGAATTTATAGGGTACACAGGGTCGACTGAAGCTTTCTTT CASSEFIGYTGSTEAFF
. TRBJ1-5 . TRBV19 TGTGCCAGTAGTATCGGGTCGCCCGAGCCCCAGCATTTT CASSIGSPEPQHF
. TRBJ2-4 . TRBV9 TGTGCCAGCAGCGTAAACAGGGAGGGCATTCAGTACTTC CASSVNREGIQYF
TRBD2 TRBJ2-5 few TRBV11-3 TGTGCCAGCAGCTTAGGGGGGACTAGCGGAGAGACCCAGTACTTC CASSLGGTSGETQYF
TRBD1 TRBJ2-5 . TRBV5-1 TGCGCCAGCAGCTCGGACAGGGTGGGCCAAGAGACCCAGTACTTC CASSSDRVGQETQYF
. TRBJ2-5 few TRBV7-1 TGTGCCAGCAGCTTAGGGTATCCGGAGACCCAGTACTTC CASSLGYPETQYF
. TRBJ1-2 few TRBV11-3 TGTGCCAGCAGCGCCTGGGATATAGCTAACTATGGCTACACCTTC CASSAWDIANYGYTF
. TRBJ2-7 few TRBV19 TGTGCCAGTAGTATGAAAGGGTACATCGGAATGGACGAGCAGTACTTC CASSMKGYIGMDEQYF
. TRBJ2-3 . TRBV6-7 TGTGCCAGCAGTGAACGTACCCCGTCAGCAATAGATACGCAGTATTTT CASSERTPSAIDTQYF
. TRBJ1-2 . TRBV12-5 TGTGCTAGTGTAACGGATACTAACTATGGCTACACCTTC CASVTDTNYGYTF
TRBD1 TRBJ1-3 large TRBV11-3 TGTGCCAGCAGCCCCACTATCGGACAGGAAGGAAACACCATATATTTT CASSPTIGQEGNTIYF
. TRBJ1-6 many TRBV11-3 TGTGCCAGCAGCTTACTCAGGGCACCTAATTCACCCCTCCACTTT CASSLLRAPNSPLHF
. TRBJ2-5 . TRBV5-1 TGCGCCAGCAGCCCGATAACTTACACGGAAGAGACCCAGTACTTC CASSPITYTEETQYF
. TRBJ2-3 many TRBV11-3 TGTGCCAGCAGCTTTATCCTAAGCGGGTTAAAGAGAGGTACGCAGTATTTT CASSFILSGLKRGTQYF
TRBD1 TRBJ1-1 large TRBV6-8 TGTGCCAGCAGTTACGGCAGGGGGACTGAAGCTTTCTTT CASSYGRGTEAFF
. TRBJ2-3 . TRBV6-8 TGTGCCAGCAGTACAGGGTATGACACAGATACGCAGTATTTT CASSTGYDTDTQYF
. TRBJ2-5 . TRBV6-8 TGTGCCAGCAGTTACTCTTTTACTAGCTCACAAGAGACCCAGTACTTC CASSYSFTSSQETQYF
TRBD2 TRBJ2-1 . TRBV14 TGTGCCAGCAGCCAAGGGCTAGCGGACCGCTACAATGAGCAGTTCTTC CASSQGLADRYNEQFF